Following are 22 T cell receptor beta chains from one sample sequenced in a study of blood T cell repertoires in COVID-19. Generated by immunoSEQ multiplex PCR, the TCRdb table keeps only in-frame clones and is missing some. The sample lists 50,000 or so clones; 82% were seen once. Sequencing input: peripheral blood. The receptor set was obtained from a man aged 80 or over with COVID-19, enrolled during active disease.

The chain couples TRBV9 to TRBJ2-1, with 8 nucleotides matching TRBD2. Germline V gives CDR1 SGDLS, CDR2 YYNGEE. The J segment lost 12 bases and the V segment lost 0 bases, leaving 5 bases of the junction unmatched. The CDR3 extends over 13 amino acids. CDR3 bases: TGTGCCAGCAGCGTAGGGACGGGGGGGAGGCAGTTCTTC. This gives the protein CASSVGTGGRQFF.

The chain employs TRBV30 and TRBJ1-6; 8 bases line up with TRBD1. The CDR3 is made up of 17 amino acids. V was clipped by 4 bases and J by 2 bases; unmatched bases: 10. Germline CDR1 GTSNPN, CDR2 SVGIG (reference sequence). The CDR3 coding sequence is TGTGCCTGGATGAGGCAGGGGGCGGGCGCCTATAATTCACCCCTCCACTTT. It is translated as CAWMRQGAGAYNSPLHF.

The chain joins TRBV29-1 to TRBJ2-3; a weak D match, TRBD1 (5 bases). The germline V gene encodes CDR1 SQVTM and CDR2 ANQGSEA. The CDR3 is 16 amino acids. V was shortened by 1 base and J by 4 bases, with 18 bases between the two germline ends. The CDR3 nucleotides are TGCAGCGTTGAAGGGGGCGACGCAGGGTTCGCAGATACGCAGTATTTT. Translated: CSVEGGDAGFADTQYF.

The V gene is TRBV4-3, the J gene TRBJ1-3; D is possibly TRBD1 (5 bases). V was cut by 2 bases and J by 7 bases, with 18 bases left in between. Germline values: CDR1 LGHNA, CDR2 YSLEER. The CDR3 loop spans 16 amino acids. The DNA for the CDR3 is TGCGCCAGCAGCCAACTGTGGTCAGGGAGGGCGAACACCATATATTTT. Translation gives CASSQLWSGRANTIYF.

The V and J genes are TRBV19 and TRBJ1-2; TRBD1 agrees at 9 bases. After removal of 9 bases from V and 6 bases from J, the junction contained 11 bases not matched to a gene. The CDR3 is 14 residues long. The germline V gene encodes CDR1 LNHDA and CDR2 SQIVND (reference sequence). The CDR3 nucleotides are TGTGCCAGCACCCAAACAGGGGGCGCTGATGGCTACACCTTC. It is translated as CASTQTGGADGYTF.

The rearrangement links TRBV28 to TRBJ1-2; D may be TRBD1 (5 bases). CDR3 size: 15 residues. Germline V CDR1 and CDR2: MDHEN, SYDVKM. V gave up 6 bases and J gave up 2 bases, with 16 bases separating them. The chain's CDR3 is CASRPTPTENYGYTF. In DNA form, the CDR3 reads TGTGCCAGCAGGCCTACCCCGACAGAGAACTATGGCTACACCTTC.

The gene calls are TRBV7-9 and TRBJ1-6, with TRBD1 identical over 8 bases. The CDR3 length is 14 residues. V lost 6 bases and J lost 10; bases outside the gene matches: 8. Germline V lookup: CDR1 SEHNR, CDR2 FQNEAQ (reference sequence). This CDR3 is CASRPNRGDSPLHF. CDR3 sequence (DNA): TGTGCCAGCAGGCCTAACAGGGGGGACTCACCCCTCCACTTT.

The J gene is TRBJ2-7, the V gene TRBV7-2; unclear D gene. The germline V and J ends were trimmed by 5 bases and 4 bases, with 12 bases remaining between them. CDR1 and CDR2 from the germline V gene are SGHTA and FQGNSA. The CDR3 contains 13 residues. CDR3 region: CASSPDPGYEQYV. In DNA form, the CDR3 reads TGTGCCAGCAGCCCCGATCCCGGGTACGAGCAGTACGTC.

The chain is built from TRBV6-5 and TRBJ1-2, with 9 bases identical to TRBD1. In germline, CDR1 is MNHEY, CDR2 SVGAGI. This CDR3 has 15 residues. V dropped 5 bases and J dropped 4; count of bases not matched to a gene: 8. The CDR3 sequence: CASSIQGAGSYGYTF. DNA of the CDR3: TGTGCCAGCAGTATACAGGGGGCGGGAAGCTATGGCTACACCTTC.

CDR3 in DNA: TGTGCCAGCAGCGTAGACGTGTGGACTAGCGGGGGAGATACGCAGTATTTT. Protein product: CASSVDVWTSGGDTQYF. The chain combines TRBV9 with TRBJ2-3; 13 bases align to TRBD2. J was trimmed by 5 bases and V by 0 bases; bases with no gene match: 6. This CDR3 has 17 amino acids. Germline V gene sequence: CDR1 SGDLS, CDR2 YYNGEE.

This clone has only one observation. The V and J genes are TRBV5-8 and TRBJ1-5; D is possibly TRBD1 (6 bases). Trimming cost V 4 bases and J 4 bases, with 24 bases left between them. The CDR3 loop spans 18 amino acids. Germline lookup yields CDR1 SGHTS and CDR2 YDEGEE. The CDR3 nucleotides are TGTGCCAGCAGCCCCTCGGCCCGGGGGGCAGGCTATAATCAGCCCCAGCATTTT. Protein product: CASSPSARGAGYNQPQHF.

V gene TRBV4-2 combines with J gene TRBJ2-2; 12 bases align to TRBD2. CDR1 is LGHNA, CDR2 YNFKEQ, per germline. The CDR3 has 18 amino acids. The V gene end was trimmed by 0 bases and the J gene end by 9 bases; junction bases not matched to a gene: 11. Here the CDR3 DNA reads TGTGCCAGCAGCCAAGACCGTCCTAGCGGGGGGGAGGACCGGGAGCTGTTTTTT. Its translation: CASSQDRPSGGEDRELFF.

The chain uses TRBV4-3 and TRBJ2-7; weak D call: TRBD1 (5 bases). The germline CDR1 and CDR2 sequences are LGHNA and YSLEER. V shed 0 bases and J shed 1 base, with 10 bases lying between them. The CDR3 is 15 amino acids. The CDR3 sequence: CASSQDETASYEQYF. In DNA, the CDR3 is TGCGCCAGCAGCCAAGATGAGACAGCTTCCTACGAGCAGTACTTC.

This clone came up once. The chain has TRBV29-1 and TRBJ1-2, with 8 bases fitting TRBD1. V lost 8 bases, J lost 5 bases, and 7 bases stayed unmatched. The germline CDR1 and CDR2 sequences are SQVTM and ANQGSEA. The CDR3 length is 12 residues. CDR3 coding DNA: TGCAGCTCAGGACAGGGAAGGTATGGCTACACCTTC. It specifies CSSGQGRYGYTF.

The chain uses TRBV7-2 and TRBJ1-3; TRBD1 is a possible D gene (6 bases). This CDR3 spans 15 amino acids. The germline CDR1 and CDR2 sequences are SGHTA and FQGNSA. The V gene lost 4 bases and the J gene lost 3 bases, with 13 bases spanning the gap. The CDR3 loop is CASSWMGANGNTIYF. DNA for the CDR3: TGTGCCAGCAGCTGGATGGGGGCTAATGGAAACACCATATATTTT.

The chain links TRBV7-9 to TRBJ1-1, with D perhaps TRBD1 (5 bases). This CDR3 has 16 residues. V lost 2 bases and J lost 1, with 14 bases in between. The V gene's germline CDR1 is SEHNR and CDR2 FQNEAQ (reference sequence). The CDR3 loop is CASSLWRTGENTEAFF. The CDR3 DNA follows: TGTGCCAGCAGCTTATGGCGGACGGGGGAGAACACTGAAGCTTTCTTT.

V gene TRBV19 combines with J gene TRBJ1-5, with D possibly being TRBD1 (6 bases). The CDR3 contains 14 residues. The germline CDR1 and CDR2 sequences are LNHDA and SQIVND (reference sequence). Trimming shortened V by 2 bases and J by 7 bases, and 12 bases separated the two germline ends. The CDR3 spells CASSIRAGEQPQHF. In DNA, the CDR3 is TGTGCCAGTAGTATAAGGGCAGGGGAACAGCCCCAGCATTTT.

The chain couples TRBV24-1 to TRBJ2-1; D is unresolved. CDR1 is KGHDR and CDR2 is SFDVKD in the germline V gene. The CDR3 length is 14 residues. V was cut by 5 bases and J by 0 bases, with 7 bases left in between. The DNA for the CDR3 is TGTGCCACCAGTGTCAGGTCCTCCTACAATGAGCAGTTCTTC. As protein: CATSVRSSYNEQFF.

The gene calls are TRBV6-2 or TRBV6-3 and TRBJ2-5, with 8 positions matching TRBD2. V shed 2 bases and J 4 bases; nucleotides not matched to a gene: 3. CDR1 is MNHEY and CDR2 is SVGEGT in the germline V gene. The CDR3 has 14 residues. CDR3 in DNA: TGTGCCAGCAGTTACCCCAGCGGGAGAGAGACCCAGTACTTC. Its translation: CASSYPSGRETQYF.

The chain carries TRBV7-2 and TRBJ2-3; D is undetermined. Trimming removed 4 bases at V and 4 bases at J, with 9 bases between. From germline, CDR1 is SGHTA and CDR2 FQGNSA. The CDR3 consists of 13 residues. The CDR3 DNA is TGTGCCAGCAGCTCCCTCGGAGCAGATACGCAGTATTTT. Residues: CASSSLGADTQYF.

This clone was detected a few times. The CDR3 reads CASSPTSGGVGDTQYF. As DNA, the CDR3 is TGTGCCAGCTCACCTACTAGCGGGGGGGTCGGAGATACGCAGTATTTT. This chain links TRBV18 with TRBJ2-3; 13 bases match TRBD2. The CDR3 length is 16 residues. With 3 bases clipped from V and 5 bases from J, the junction kept 5 bases outside the gene matches. Per germline, CDR1 KGHSH and CDR2 LQKENI.

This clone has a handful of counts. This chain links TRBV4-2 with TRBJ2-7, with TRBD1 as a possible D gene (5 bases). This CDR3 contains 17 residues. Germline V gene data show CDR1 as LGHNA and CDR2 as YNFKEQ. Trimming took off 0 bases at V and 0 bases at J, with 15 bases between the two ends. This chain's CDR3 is CASSQEWADTTSYEQYF. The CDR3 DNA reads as TGTGCCAGCAGCCAAGAATGGGCGGACACCACCTCCTACGAGCAGTACTTC.